This T cell receptor beta chain was documented in a study of spatial heterogeneity in lung cancer. MiXCR, run by TCRdb on the 5' RACE reads, gives a single entry per CDR3 protein. Here the sample spans some 40,000 distinct CDR3 sequences, approximately 5.2% being singletons. Time point in this sample: sample taken at primary tumor resection. Whole RNA obtained from tumor, nontumor lung or frozen PBMC underwent sequencing without sorting. This clonotype appeared a few times. The ends were cut back, 2 bases at V and 1 base at J, with 11 bases in the middle. This CDR3 contains 15 residues. Germline V gene sequence: CDR1 MDHEN, CDR2 SYDVKM.

The source material was PBMCs, sampled at surgery. This receptor was taken from a female donor with early-stage non-small cell lung cancer. The gene calls are TRBV28 and TRBJ1-1; D is undetermined. The CDR3 loop reads CASSLTSLGNTEAFF. Written as DNA, the CDR3 is TGTGCCAGCAGTTTAACTTCCCTCGGGAACACTGAAGCTTTCTTT.